What follows describes a single T cell receptor beta chain. Its antigen is unidentified. The sample originates from a study of Tregs in tolerant kidney transplant recipients. Broader study findings: Few patients were studied, so findings need validation in larger groups.

Per germline, CDR1 SNHLY and CDR2 FYNNEI. The CDR3 has 16 residues. Germline trimming cut 3 bases from V and 5 bases from J; bases unmatched to any gene: 12. Profiled with immunoSEQ multiplex PCR; TCRdb holds only in-frame clones, not every one. The repertoire has about 240,000 clones, 84% of them found once; the top ten carry 0.5% to 0.65%. Thawed PBMCs were FACS-sorted into unstimulated CD4+CD25+CD127- regulatory T cells, CD4+CD25- non-regulatory cells, CD4 and CD8 cells. The V call is TRBV2, the J call TRBJ1-2; 7 bases fit TRBD1. The sequence was collected from a human donor in good health. What was sequenced was CD4+ T cells from blood. The CDR3 loop reads CASSEGGGGAGYGYTF. The CDR3 coding sequence is TGTGCCAGCAGTGAGGGCGGAGGGGGCGCGGGGTATGGCTACACCTTC.